These T cell receptor beta chains were read from a single sample in a study of cytomegalovirus exposure and HLA in healthy donors. Produced via immunoSEQ multiplex PCR; TCRdb's table is partial and in-frame only. This sample has 200,000 to 250,000 clones, with around 81% found just once. Sequenced input: PBMCs. Receptor source: a woman aged 50 to 60 in good health and CMV-seropositive. Both conserved end residues are part of each CDR3. The D gene is left open where the match is weak. Clone size appears in some rows only: once, few, many, or a class for an expanded clone.

J | D | size | V | DNA | CDR3
TRBJ2-7 | TRBD1 | - | TRBV29-1 | TGCAGCGTTGTAGAAATCCGGGACAGCTACGAGCAGTACTTC | CSVVEIRDSYEQYF
TRBJ1-3 | TRBD1 | - | TRBV7-8 | TGTGCCAGCAGCGATCCCGGGACAGGGTTTAGTGGAAACACCATATATTTT | CASSDPGTGFSGNTIYF
TRBJ2-5 | - | - | TRBV6-1 | TGTGCCAGCAGTGTCTCGCAACATGAGACCCAGTACTTC | CASSVSQHETQYF
TRBJ1-1 | TRBD1 | - | TRBV6-6 | TGTGCCAGCAGTCCATCCCCCAGGGGGCATAGGGCTTTCTTT | CASSPSPRGHRAFF
TRBJ2-5 | TRBD2 | - | TRBV2 | TGTGCCAGCAGTGAAAGGAGCGGGGACCCATGGGAGACCCAGTACTTC | CASSERSGDPWETQYF
TRBJ2-5 | TRBD1 | - | TRBV5-8 | TGTGCCAGCAGCTTTAACAGGGGAGAGACCCAGTACTTC | CASSFNRGETQYF
TRBJ2-5 | TRBD1 | - | TRBV27 | TGTGCCAGCAGACCCGGACAGGCGTACCAAGAGACCCAGTACTTC | CASRPGQAYQETQYF
TRBJ1-2 | - | - | TRBV7-8 | TGTGCCAGCAGCTTAGCGGGGGGGGGCGGACATGGCTACACCTTC | CASSLAGGGGHGYTF
TRBJ1-5 | - | - | TRBV6-6 | TGTGCCAGCAGTGTCCAGACAGACAAGCAGCCCCAGCATTTT | CASSVQTDKQPQHF
TRBJ1-1 | - | few | TRBV29-1 | TGCAGCGTTATGGGCCTGAACACTGAAGCTTTCTTT | CSVMGLNTEAFF
TRBJ2-7 | TRBD2 | - | TRBV4-1 | TGCGCCAGCAGCCAACCGGGGGGGTTGAGTGAGCAGTACTTC | CASSQPGGLSEQYF
TRBJ1-5 | - | - | TRBV19 | TGTGCCAGTAGAGATAACGGGAACAATCAGCCCCAGCATTTT | CASRDNGNNQPQHF
TRBJ1-1 | - | - | TRBV6-5 | TGTGCCAGCAGTAAACTACGTGCATCAAAAGCTTTCTTT | CASSKLRASKAFF
TRBJ1-1 | TRBD1 | - | TRBV4-1 | TGCGCCAGCAGCCGGACAGGGGGCCGGTACACTGAAGCTTTCTTT | CASSRTGGRYTEAFF
TRBJ2-7 | - | - | TRBV6-5 | TGTGCCAGCAGTTACTTCCAGGGTTACGAGCAGTACTTC | CASSYFQGYEQYF
TRBJ2-2 | - | - | TRBV6-1 | TGTGCCAGCAGTGACGGGGACACCGGGGAGCTGTTTTTT | CASSDGDTGELFF
TRBJ2-1 | TRBD2 | - | TRBV4-1 | TGCGCCAGCAGCCAAGAAACCCCCGGACTAGCGGGGGACAATGAGCAGTTCTTC | CASSQETPGLAGDNEQFF